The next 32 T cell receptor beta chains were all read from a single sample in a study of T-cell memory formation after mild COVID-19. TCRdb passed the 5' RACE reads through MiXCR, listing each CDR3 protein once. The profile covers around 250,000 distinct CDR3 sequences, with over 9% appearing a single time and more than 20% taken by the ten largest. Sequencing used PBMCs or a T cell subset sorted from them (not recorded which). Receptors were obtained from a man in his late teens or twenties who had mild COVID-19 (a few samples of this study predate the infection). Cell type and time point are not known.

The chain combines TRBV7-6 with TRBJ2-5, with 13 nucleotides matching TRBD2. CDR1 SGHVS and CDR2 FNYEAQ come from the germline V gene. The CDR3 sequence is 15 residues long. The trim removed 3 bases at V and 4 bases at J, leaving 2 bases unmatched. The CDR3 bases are TGTGCCAGCAGCTTTCGGACTAGCGGGAGAGAGACCCAGTACTTC. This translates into CASSFRTSGRETQYF.

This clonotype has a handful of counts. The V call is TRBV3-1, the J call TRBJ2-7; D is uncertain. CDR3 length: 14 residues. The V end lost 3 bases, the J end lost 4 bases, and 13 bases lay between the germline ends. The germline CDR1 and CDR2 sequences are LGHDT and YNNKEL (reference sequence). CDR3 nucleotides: TGTGCCAGCAGCCACTACGGATCGAGATACGAGCAGTACGTC. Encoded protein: CASSHYGSRYEQYV.

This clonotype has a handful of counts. In nucleotides, the CDR3 is TGTGCCAGCAGCCCCCGGACAGGGGGAGGAGGCTATGGCTACACCTTC. This gives the protein CASSPRTGGGGYGYTF. The chain couples TRBV9 to TRBJ1-2, with 10 bases lining up with TRBD1. Germline V gives CDR1 SGDLS, CDR2 YYNGEE. The CDR3 spans 16 residues. Trimming took 4 bases from V and 4 from J; bases not matched to a gene: 10. The complete variable domain, with remaining parts taken from reference TRBV9 and TRBJ1-2, reads DSGVTQTPKHLITATGQRVTLRCSPRSGDLSVYWYQQSLDQGLQFLIQYYNGEERAKGNILERFSAQQFPDLHSELNLSSLELGDSALYFCASSPRTGGGGYGYTFGSGTRLTVV.

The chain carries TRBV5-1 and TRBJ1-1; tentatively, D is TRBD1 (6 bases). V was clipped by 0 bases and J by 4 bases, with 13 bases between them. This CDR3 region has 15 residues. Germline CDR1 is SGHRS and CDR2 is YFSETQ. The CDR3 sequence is CASSLEPGAITEAFF. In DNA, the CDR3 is TGCGCCAGCAGCTTGGAGCCGGGGGCGATCACTGAAGCTTTCTTT.

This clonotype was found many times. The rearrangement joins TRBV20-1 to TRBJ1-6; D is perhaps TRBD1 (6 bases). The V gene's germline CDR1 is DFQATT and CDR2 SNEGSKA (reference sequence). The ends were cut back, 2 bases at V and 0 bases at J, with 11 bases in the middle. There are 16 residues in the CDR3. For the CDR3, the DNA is TGCAGTGCTAGACCCGGACAGAGCTCCTATAATTCACCCCTCCACTTT. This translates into CSARPGQSSYNSPLHF.

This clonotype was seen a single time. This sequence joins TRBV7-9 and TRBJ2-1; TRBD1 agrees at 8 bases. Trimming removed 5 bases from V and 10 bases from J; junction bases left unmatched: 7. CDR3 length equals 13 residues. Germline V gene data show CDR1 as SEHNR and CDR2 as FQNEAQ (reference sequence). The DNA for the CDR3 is TGTGCCAGCAGCGCGACAGGGGCCGAAGAGCAGTTCTTC. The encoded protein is CASSATGAEEQFF.

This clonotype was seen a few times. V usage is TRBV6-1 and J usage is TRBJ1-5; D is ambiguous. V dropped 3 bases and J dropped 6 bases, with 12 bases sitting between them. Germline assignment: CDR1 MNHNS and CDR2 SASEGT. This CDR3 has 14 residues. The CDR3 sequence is CASSDTWRSQPQHF. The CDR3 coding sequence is TGTGCCAGCAGTGACACTTGGCGGAGTCAGCCCCAGCATTTT.

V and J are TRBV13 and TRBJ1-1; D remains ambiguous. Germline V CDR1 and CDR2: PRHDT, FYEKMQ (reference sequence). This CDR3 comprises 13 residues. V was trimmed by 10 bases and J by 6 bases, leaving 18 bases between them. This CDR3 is CATKLGSLAEAFF. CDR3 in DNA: TGTGCCACCAAGTTAGGGAGTCTCGCTGAAGCTTTCTTT.

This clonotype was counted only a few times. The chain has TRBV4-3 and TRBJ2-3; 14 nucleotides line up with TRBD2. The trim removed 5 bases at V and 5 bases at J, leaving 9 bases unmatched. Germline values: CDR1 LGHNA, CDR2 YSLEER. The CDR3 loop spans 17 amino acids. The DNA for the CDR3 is TGCGCCAGCAGCTTCTCGACTAGCGGGGGGGCCGGAGATACGCAGTATTTT. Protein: CASSFSTSGGAGDTQYF.

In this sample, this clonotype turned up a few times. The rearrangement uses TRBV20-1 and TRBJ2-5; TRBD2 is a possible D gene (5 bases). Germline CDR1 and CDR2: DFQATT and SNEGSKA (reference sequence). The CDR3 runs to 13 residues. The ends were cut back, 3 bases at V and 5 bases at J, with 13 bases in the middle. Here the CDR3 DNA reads TGCAGTGCTAGTGAGAGCGGTTGGGAGACCCAGTACTTC. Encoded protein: CSASESGWETQYF.

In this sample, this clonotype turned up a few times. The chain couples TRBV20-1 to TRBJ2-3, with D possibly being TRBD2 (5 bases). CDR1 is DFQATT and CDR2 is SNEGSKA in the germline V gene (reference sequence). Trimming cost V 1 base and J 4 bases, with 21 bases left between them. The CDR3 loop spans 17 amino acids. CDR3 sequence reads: CSARGGAVSPLADTQYF. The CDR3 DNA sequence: TGCAGTGCTAGAGGAGGAGCGGTGTCACCCTTAGCAGATACGCAGTATTTT.

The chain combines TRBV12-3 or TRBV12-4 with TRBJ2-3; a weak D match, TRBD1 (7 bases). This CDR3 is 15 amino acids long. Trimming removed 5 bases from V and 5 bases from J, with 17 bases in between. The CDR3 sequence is CASSDREEVVDTQYF. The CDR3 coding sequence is TGTGCCAGCAGTGACAGGGAGGAGGTGGTAGATACGCAGTATTTT.

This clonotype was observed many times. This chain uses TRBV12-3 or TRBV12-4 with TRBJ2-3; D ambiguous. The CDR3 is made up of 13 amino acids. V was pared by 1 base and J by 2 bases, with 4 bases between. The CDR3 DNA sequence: TGTGCCAGCAGTTTAGGGACCACAGATACGCAGTATTTT. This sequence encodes CASSLGTTDTQYF.

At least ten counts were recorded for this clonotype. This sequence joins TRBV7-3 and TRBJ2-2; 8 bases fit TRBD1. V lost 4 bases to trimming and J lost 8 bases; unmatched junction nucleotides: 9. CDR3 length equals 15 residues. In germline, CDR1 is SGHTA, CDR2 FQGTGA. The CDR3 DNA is TGTGCCAGCAGCTCCACAGGGGGAGAGTCAGGGGAGCTGTTTTTT. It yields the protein CASSSTGGESGELFF.

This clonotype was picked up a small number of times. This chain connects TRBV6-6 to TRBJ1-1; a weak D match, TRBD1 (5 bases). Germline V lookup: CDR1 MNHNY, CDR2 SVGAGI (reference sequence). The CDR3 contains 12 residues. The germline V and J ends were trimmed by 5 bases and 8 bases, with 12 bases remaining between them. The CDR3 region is CASSLDRVEAFF. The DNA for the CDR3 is TGTGCCAGCAGTCTAGACAGAGTCGAAGCTTTCTTT.

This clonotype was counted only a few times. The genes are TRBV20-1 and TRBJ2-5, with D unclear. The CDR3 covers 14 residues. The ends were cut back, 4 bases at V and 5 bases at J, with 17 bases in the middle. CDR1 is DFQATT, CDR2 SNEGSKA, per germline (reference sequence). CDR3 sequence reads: CSAMEDSTGETQYF. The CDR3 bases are TGCAGTGCTATGGAAGACTCGACCGGGGAGACCCAGTACTTC.

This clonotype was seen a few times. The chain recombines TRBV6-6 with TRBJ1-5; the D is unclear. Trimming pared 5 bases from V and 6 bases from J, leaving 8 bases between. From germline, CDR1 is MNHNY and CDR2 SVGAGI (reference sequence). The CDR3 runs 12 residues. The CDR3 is CASSELVQPQHF. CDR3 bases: TGTGCCAGCAGTGAACTAGTTCAGCCCCAGCATTTT.

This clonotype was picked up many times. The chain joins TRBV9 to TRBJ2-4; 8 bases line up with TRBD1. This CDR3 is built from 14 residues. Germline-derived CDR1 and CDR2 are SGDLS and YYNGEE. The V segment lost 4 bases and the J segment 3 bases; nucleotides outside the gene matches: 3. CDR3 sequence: CASSLGTGKNIQYF. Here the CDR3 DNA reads TGTGCCAGCAGCCTCGGGACAGGCAAAAACATTCAGTACTTC.

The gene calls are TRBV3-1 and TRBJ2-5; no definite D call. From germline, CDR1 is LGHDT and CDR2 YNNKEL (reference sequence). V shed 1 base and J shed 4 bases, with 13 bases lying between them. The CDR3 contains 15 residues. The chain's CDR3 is CASSQVRLVRETQYF. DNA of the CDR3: TGTGCCAGCAGCCAAGTAAGGCTAGTAAGAGAGACCCAGTACTTC.

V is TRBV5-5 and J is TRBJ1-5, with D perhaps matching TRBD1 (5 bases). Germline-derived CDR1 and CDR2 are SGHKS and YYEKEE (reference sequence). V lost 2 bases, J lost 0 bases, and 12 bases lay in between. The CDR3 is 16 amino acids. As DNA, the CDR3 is TGTGCCAGCAGCTTCCTCACAGGCGATAGCAATCAGCCCCAGCATTTT. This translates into CASSFLTGDSNQPQHF.

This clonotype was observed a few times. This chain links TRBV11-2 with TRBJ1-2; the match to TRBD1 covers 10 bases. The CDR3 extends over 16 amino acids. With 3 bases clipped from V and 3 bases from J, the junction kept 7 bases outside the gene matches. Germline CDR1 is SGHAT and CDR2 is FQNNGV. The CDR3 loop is CASSLTTGQGHYGYTF. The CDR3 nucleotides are TGTGCCAGCAGCTTGACGACGGGACAGGGGCACTATGGCTACACCTTC.

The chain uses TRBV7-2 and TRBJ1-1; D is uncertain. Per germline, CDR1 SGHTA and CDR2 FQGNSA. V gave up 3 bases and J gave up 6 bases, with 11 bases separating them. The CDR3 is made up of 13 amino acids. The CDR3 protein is CASSFSRGPEAFF. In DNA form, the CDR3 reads TGTGCCAGCAGCTTCTCTCGGGGTCCTGAAGCTTTCTTT.

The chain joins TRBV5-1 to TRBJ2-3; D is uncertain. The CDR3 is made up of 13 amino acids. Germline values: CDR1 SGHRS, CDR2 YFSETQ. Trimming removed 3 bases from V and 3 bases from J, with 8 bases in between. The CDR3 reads CASSSEATDTQYF. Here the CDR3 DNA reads TGCGCCAGCAGCTCAGAGGCGACAGATACGCAGTATTTT.

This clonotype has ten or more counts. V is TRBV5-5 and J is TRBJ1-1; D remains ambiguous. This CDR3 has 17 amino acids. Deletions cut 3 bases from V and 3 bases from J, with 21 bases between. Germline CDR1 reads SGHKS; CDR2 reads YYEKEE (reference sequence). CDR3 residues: CASSSYPGGRTHTEAFF. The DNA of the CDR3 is TGTGCCAGCAGCTCCTACCCGGGAGGACGGACGCACACTGAAGCTTTCTTT.

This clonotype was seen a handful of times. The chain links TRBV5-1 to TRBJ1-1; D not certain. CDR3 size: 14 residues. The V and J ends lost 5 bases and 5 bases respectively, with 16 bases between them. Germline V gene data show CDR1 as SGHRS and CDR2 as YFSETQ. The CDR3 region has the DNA TGCGCCAGCAGACCCACGGTGGGCGGAACTGAAGCTTTCTTT. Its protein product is CASRPTVGGTEAFF.

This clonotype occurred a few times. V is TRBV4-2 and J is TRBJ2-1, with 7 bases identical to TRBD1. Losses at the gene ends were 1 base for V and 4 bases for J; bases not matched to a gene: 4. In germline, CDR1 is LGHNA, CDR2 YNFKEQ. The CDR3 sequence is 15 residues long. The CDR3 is CASSQGGTAYNEQFF. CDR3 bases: TGTGCCAGCAGCCAAGGGGGGACAGCGTACAATGAGCAGTTCTTC.

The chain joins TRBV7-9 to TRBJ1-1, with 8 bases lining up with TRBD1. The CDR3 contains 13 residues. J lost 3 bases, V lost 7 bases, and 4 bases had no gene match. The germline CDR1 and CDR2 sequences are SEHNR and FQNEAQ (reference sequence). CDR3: CASTDRGHTEAFF. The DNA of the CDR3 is TGTGCCAGCACAGACAGGGGACACACTGAAGCTTTCTTT.

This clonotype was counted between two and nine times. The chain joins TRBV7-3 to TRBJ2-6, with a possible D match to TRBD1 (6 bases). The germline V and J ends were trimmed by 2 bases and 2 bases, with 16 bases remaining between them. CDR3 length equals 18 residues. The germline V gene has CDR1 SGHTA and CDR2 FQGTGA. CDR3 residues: CASSLSGVSYAGANVLTF. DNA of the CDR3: TGTGCCAGCAGCTTATCAGGGGTCTCCTACGCTGGGGCCAACGTCCTGACTTTC.

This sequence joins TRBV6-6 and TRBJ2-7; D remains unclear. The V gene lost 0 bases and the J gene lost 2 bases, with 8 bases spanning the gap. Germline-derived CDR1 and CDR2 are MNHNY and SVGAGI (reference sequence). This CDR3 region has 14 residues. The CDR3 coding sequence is TGTGCCAGCAGTTACTCGACCAGGACCTACGAGCAGTACTTC. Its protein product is CASSYSTRTYEQYF.

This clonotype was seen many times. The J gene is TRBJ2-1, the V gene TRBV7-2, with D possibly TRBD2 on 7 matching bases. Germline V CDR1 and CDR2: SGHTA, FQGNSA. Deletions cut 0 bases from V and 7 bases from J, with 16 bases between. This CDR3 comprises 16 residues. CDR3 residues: CASSLALRGGANEQFF. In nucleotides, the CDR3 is TGTGCCAGCAGCTTAGCGTTGAGGGGGGGAGCAAATGAGCAGTTCTTC.

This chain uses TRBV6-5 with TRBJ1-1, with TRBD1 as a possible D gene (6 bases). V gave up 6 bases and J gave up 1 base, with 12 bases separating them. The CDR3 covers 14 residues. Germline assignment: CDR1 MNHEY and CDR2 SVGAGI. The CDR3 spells CASSRTGTNTEAFF. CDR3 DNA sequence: TGTGCCAGCAGCCGTACAGGGACGAACACTGAAGCTTTCTTT.

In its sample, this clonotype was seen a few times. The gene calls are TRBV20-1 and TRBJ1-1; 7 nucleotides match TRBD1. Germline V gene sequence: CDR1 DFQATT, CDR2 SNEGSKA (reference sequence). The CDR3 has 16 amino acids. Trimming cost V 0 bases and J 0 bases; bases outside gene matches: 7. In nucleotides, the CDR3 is TGCAGTGCTAGAGATCTAGGGGGCAGCCTGAACACTGAAGCTTTCTTT. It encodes CSARDLGGSLNTEAFF.